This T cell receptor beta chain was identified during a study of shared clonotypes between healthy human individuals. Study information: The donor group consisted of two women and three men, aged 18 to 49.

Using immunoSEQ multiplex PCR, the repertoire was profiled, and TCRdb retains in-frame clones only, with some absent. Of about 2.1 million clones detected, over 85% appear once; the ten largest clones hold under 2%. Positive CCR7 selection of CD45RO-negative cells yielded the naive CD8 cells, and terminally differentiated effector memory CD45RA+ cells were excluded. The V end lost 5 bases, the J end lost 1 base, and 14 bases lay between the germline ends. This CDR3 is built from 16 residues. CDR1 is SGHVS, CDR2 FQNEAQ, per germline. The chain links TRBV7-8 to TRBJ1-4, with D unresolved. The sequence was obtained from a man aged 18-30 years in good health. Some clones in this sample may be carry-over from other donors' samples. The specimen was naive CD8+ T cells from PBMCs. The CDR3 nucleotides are TGTGCCAGCAGCCCGTCGGTGGTGGGAACTAATGAAAAACTGTTTTTT. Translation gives CASSPSVVGTNEKLFF.